One sample yielded the 16 T cell receptor beta chains listed below, sequenced in a study of human T cells and chemical hapten exposure (dated by TCRdb to about 2021). This specimen's time point label, per the study, means: pre-sensitization, week 0. What this sample's treatment or condition label stands for: therapeutic diphenylcyclopropenone sensitization with weekly scalp DPC. Library method: RACE. The data were produced on a NextSeq 500. TCRdb passed the public sequencing reads through fastp at Q25 and MiXCR, retaining productive beta sequences. Rows are combined by CDR3 protein, so each entry shows the most common genes and DNA. The sample table holds under 300,000 distinct CDR3 sequences, of which roughly 8.9% were seen once. Clones ranked in the top ten supply 2% to 2.5% of the sample. Sequencing used whole blood, obtained in connection with sensitization to the hapten diphenylcyclopropenone (DPC). The receptors were gathered from a middle-aged woman with alopecia areata. Some clones in this sample may be carry-over from other donors' samples.

This clonotype was detected ten times or more. The rearrangement uses TRBV10-3 and TRBJ1-3; D is unresolved. The ends were cut back, 4 bases at V and 2 bases at J, with 6 bases in the middle. The germline V gene has CDR1 ENHRY and CDR2 SYGVKD. The CDR3 has 13 amino acids. The chain's CDR3 is CAISGDTGNTIYF. The CDR3, as DNA: TGTGCCATCAGTGGTGACACTGGAAACACCATATATTTT.

This clonotype has a count of ten or more. The chain links TRBV5-1 to TRBJ2-7, with D perhaps TRBD1 or TRBD2 (5 bases each). Trimming shortened V by 4 bases and J by 3 bases, and 11 bases separated the two germline ends. This CDR3 has 13 amino acids. Germline V gene data show CDR1 as SGHRS and CDR2 as YFSETQ. The CDR3 nucleotides read TGCGCCAGCAGCGGGGGACCGCGCTACGAGCAGTACTTC. Protein sequence: CASSGGPRYEQYF.

The table lists this clonotype with a few counts. The rearrangement links TRBV27 to TRBJ2-5, with 8 bases matching TRBD2. The V gene's germline CDR1 is MNHEY and CDR2 SMNVEV (reference sequence). V lost 5 bases to trimming and J lost 2 bases; unmatched junction nucleotides: 10. CDR3 length: 16 amino acids. The CDR3 DNA sequence: TGTGCCAGCAGTCCATCTTCACTAGCGGTACAAGAGACCCAGTACTTC. Its protein product is CASSPSSLAVQETQYF.

This clonotype was seen a few times. The rearrangement joins TRBV30 to TRBJ1-2, with 7 nucleotides matching TRBD1. The CDR3 consists of 15 residues. J lost 0 bases, V lost 2 bases, and 6 bases had no gene match. CDR1 GTSNPN and CDR2 SVGIG come from the germline V gene (reference sequence). CDR3 in DNA: TGTGCCTGGAGTCTATCAGGGGGAGCTAACTATGGCTACACCTTC. This sequence encodes CAWSLSGGANYGYTF. Full variable domain (remainder filled in from reference TRBV30 and TRBJ1-2): SQTIHQWPATLVQPVGSPLSLECTVEGTSNPNLYWYRQAAGRGLQLLFYSVGIGQISSEVPQNLSASRPQDRQFILSSKKLLLSDSGFYLCAWSLSGGANYGYTFGSGTRLTVV.

The rearrangement links TRBV6-2 or TRBV6-3 to TRBJ2-1; 12 positions match TRBD2. Germline CDR1 MNHEY, CDR2 SVGEGT. CDR3 size: 16 residues. V lost 0 bases, J lost 6 bases, and 3 bases stayed unmatched. CDR3 DNA: TGTGCCAGCAGTTACTCGACTAGCGGGAGTCGCAATGAGCAGTTCTTC. Its protein is CASSYSTSGSRNEQFF.

The rearrangement links TRBV7-2 to TRBJ1-6, with D perhaps matching TRBD1 (6 bases). The germline V gene has CDR1 SGHTA and CDR2 FQGNSA. The V end was cut by 0 bases, the J end by 9 bases, with 15 bases between. The CDR3 length is 16 residues. The CDR3 DNA sequence: TGTGCCAGCAGCTTAGCGCAGGGGCGGGGGAGTTCACCCCTCCACTTT. Translated: CASSLAQGRGSSPLHF.

This clonotype has a count of ten or more. V is TRBV2 and J is TRBJ2-2, with 7 positions matching TRBD2. CDR3 size: 14 residues. J was trimmed by 4 bases and V by 8 bases; bases with no gene match: 7. Germline CDR1 and CDR2: SNHLY and FYNNEI. Written as DNA, the CDR3 is TGTGCCAGCGAGAGCGGGACGACCACCGGGGAGCTGTTTTTT. Protein sequence: CASESGTTTGELFF.

This clonotype has a count of ten or more. The gene calls are TRBV21-1 and TRBJ2-7; TRBD1 was called by the table and not checked on the DNA. TRBV21-1 is given as a pseudogene. The CDR3 sequence is 14 residues long. CDR3 nucleotides: TGTGCCAGCAGCGGGGGACAGGGTTGCTACGAGCAGTACTTC. Its protein product is CASSGGQGCYEQYF.

This clonotype was picked up many times. The V and J genes are TRBV4-2 and TRBJ2-1; 10 bases are a match to TRBD2. Germline lookup yields CDR1 LGHNA and CDR2 YNFKEQ. The CDR3 runs 16 residues. The junction had 4 bases not matched to a gene; V was cut back by 1 base and J by 4 bases. The CDR3 sequence: CASSQAGLAEYNEQFF. CDR3 nucleotides: TGTGCCAGCAGCCAAGCTGGACTAGCGGAATACAATGAGCAGTTCTTC.

In its sample, this clonotype was seen a few times. The J gene is TRBJ2-5, the V gene TRBV12-3 or TRBV12-4; no clear D. The CDR3 length is 13 residues. The V gene lost 6 bases and the J gene lost 3 bases, with 11 bases spanning the gap. The CDR3 nucleotides are TGTGCCAGCAGATTGGGGAACAAAGAGACCCAGTACTTC. It codes for CASRLGNKETQYF.

This clonotype has more than one count but fewer than ten. This rearrangement joins TRBV6-2 or TRBV6-3 to TRBJ2-7; D gene ambiguous. V shed 5 bases and J shed 2 bases, with 10 bases lying between them. This CDR3 is 13 amino acids long. Germline CDR1 MNHEY, CDR2 SVGEGT. CDR3 region: CASSSLPPYEQYF. In nucleotides, the CDR3 is TGTGCCAGCAGTAGCCTTCCACCCTACGAGCAGTACTTC.

The chain joins TRBV4-3 to TRBJ1-4; perhaps TRBD1 as D (5 bases). The V gene lost 4 bases and the J gene lost 7 bases, with 16 bases spanning the gap. Germline assignment: CDR1 LGHNA and CDR2 YSLEER. CDR3 length equals 15 residues. The DNA for the CDR3 is TGCGCCAGCAGCCCCGACTGGGGCAGAACTGAAAAACTGTTTTTT. Its protein is CASSPDWGRTEKLFF.

V usage is TRBV20-1 and J usage is TRBJ2-2; unclear D gene. V lost 2 bases and J 7 bases, leaving 11 bases between the germline ends. The CDR3 extends over 13 amino acids. Germline V gives CDR1 DFQATT, CDR2 SNEGSKA (reference sequence). Written as DNA, the CDR3 is TGCAGTGCTAGATGGGGTACGGGCGGGGAGCTGTTTTTT. It codes for CSARWGTGGELFF.

This clonotype was recorded once. J is TRBJ2-5 and V is TRBV2; D may match TRBD1 or TRBD2 (5 bases each). This CDR3 contains 12 residues. Germline assignment: CDR1 SNHLY and CDR2 FYNNEI. V was shortened by 5 bases and J by 6 bases, with 10 bases between the two germline ends. The CDR3 DNA follows: TGTGCCAGCAGTAGGGGAGAACAGACCCAGTACTTC. This codes for CASSRGEQTQYF.

This clonotype was seen more than once but under ten times. The rearrangement links TRBV12-3 or TRBV12-4 to TRBJ2-1; maybe TRBD2 (5 bases). V lost 7 bases and J lost 2, with 18 bases in between. The CDR3 extends over 16 amino acids. The CDR3 coding sequence is TGTGCCAGCACCCCGGTTGGTTGGGAGACCTACAATGAGCAGTTCTTC. Its translation: CASTPVGWETYNEQFF.

The V and J genes are TRBV11-2 and TRBJ2-4; a possible D gene is TRBD2 (6 bases). Germline-derived CDR1 and CDR2 are SGHAT and FQNNGV. CDR3 length: 13 amino acids. V was pared by 7 bases and J by 8 bases, with 15 bases between. The CDR3 region has the DNA TGTGCCAGCACCCTGGGAGGATCGGACATTCAGTACTTC. It specifies CASTLGGSDIQYF.